These 27 T cell receptor beta chains were all obtained from the same sample, sequenced in a study of blood T cell repertoires in COVID-19. Method: immunoSEQ multiplex PCR; TCRdb's copy keeps in-frame clones and lacks some. The profile covers about 280,000 clones, with approximately 86% appearing a single time and less than 2.5% taken by the ten largest. The sample was peripheral blood. All receptors derive from a woman in her twenties or thirties who had recovered from COVID-19.

This chain links TRBV5-1 with TRBJ2-7; 11 nucleotides match TRBD2. The CDR3 covers 14 residues. CDR1 SGHRS and CDR2 YFSETQ come from the germline V gene. The junction had 2 bases not matched to a gene; V was cut back by 0 bases and J by 6 bases. The CDR3 loop is CASSLVAGGLEQYF. The CDR3 DNA is TGCGCCAGCAGCTTGGTAGCGGGAGGGCTCGAGCAGTACTTC.

The rearrangement uses TRBV5-6 and TRBJ1-2; the match to TRBD1 covers 7 bases. CDR1 is SGHDT and CDR2 is YYEEEE in the germline V gene. V dropped 0 bases and J dropped 3; count of bases not matched to a gene: 2. This CDR3 comprises 14 residues. The CDR3, as DNA: TGTGCCAGCAGCTTGGTCCAGGGGGACTATGGCTACACCTTC. Protein: CASSLVQGDYGYTF.

This clone was found a few times. The chain links TRBV6-5 to TRBJ1-2; 7 nucleotides agree with TRBD1. With 5 bases clipped from V and 3 bases from J, the junction kept 3 bases outside the gene matches. Germline V gene data show CDR1 as MNHEY and CDR2 as SVGAGI. This CDR3 has 13 residues. The CDR3 nucleotides are TGTGCCAGCAGTATTACAGGGGACTATGGCTACACCTTC. This codes for CASSITGDYGYTF.

This chain uses TRBV19 with TRBJ2-5; 7 bases map to TRBD2. Germline loops: CDR1 LNHDA, CDR2 SQIVND (reference sequence). Unmatched junction bases numbered 13, after V lost 5 bases and J lost 4 bases. This CDR3 has 16 residues. CDR3 amino acids: CASSPRSAAGRETQYF. The CDR3 coding sequence is TGTGCCAGTAGTCCCCGGAGCGCAGCGGGGAGAGAGACCCAGTACTTC.

V gene TRBV12-1 combines with J gene TRBJ1-1. TRBV12-1 is listed as a pseudogene. The CDR3 runs to 14 residues. The CDR3 coding sequence is TGTGCCAGCAGCTTTACCGCGGTGAACACTGAAGCTTTCTTT. Its translation: CASSFTAVNTEAFF.

The rearrangement uses TRBV11-2 and TRBJ2-5; D call uncertain. The germline V and J ends were trimmed by 4 bases and 1 base, with 13 bases remaining between them. CDR1 is SGHAT and CDR2 is FQNNGV in the germline V gene. There are 15 residues in the CDR3. The DNA for the CDR3 is TGTGCCAGCAGCTCCTCCCCGCGCGCCCAAGAGACCCAGTACTTC. Protein: CASSSSPRAQETQYF.

This rearrangement joins TRBV2 to TRBJ2-1; 9 bases align to TRBD2. The CDR3 covers 14 residues. After removal of 5 bases from V and 6 bases from J, the junction contained 5 bases not matched to a gene. Per germline, CDR1 SNHLY and CDR2 FYNNEI. The CDR3 bases are TGTGCCAGCAGTCGGGGACTAGCTCGCAATGAGCAGTTCTTC. As protein: CASSRGLARNEQFF.

The rearrangement uses TRBV23-1 and TRBJ1-2; D possibly corresponds to TRBD1 (5 bases). TRBV23-1 is an open reading frame, and its role is uncertain. Trimming cost V 0 bases and J 4 bases, with 12 bases left between them. CDR3 length: 15 residues. Written as DNA, the CDR3 is TGCGCCAGCAGTCAATCTGCCAGGGCATGCTATGGCTACACCTTC. Encoded protein: CASSQSARACYGYTF.

V usage is TRBV7-9 and J usage is TRBJ1-1; weak D call: TRBD1 (6 bases). V lost 8 bases to trimming and J lost 1 base, with 8 bases between them. The germline gives CDR1 SEHNR, CDR2 FQNEAQ (reference sequence). The CDR3 totals 12 residues. CDR3: CASGQTNTEAFF. In DNA, the CDR3 is TGTGCCAGCGGACAGACGAACACTGAAGCTTTCTTT.

The CDR3 DNA sequence: TGTGCCAGTAGTATAGGAGGCAGCCCCTACAATGAGCAGTTCTTC. Amino acids: CASSIGGSPYNEQFF. The gene calls are TRBV19 and TRBJ2-1, with D uncertain. This CDR3 region has 15 residues. Per germline, CDR1 LNHDA and CDR2 SQIVND (reference sequence). The germline V and J ends were trimmed by 1 base and 2 bases, with 9 bases remaining between them.

The chain joins TRBV19 to TRBJ2-7; TRBD1 aligns across 8 bases. Germline V gene sequence: CDR1 LNHDA, CDR2 SQIVND (reference sequence). V lost 10 bases to trimming and J lost 6 bases; unmatched junction nucleotides: 5. CDR3 length: 11 amino acids. This CDR3 is CATGQGGEQYF. The CDR3 bases are TGTGCCACCGGACAGGGCGGCGAGCAGTACTTC.

This clone was recorded once. V usage is TRBV28 and J usage is TRBJ1-2, with 8 bases that match TRBD1. The germline gives CDR1 MDHEN, CDR2 SYDVKM. The CDR3 has 14 amino acids. V lost 7 bases, J lost 5 bases, and 9 bases stayed unmatched. The CDR3 coding sequence is TGTGCCAGCACTCCAGGGGGCGGGGAATATGGCTACACCTTC. It is translated as CASTPGGGEYGYTF.

This chain connects TRBV6-5 to TRBJ1-6; possibly TRBD1 for D (6 bases). V shed 8 bases and J shed 2 bases, with 13 bases lying between them. The germline V gene encodes CDR1 MNHEY and CDR2 SVGAGI. The CDR3 runs 15 residues. The chain's CDR3 is CASVQGSTYNSPLHF. CDR3 coding DNA: TGTGCCAGCGTGCAGGGGAGCACCTATAATTCACCCCTCCACTTT.

V usage is TRBV7-2 and J usage is TRBJ2-3; possible D gene TRBD2, 6 bases. The CDR3 runs to 15 residues. The germline V gene encodes CDR1 SGHTA and CDR2 FQGNSA. V gave up 1 base and J gave up 2 bases, with 10 bases separating them. CDR3: CASSLVGGDTDTQYF. The DNA of the CDR3 is TGTGCCAGCAGCTTAGTCGGAGGGGACACAGATACGCAGTATTTT.

J is TRBJ2-3 and V is TRBV10-2, with 9 bases identical to TRBD2. The CDR3 totals 18 residues. Germline CDR1 reads WSHSY; CDR2 reads SAAADI. After removal of 3 bases from V and 2 bases from J, the junction contained 12 bases not matched to a gene. The CDR3: CASSDPVGGGGDTDTQYF. CDR3 bases: TGCGCCAGCAGTGACCCGGTCGGCGGCGGGGGGGACACAGATACGCAGTATTTT.

V usage is TRBV4-1 and J usage is TRBJ1-2, with D tentatively TRBD1 (5 bases). V was trimmed by 4 bases and J by 4 bases, leaving 10 bases between them. CDR3 length: 13 residues. The germline gives CDR1 MGHRA, CDR2 YSYEKL. The CDR3 DNA sequence: TGCGCCAGCAGCCTTCGGGACTTCTATGGCTACACCTTC. This translates into CASSLRDFYGYTF.

The chain combines TRBV27 with TRBJ2-3; TRBD2 matches at 8 bases. Germline values: CDR1 MNHEY, CDR2 SMNVEV (reference sequence). J gave up 0 bases and V 2 bases, and 10 bases lay outside the gene matches. The CDR3 is made up of 18 amino acids. CDR3 region: CASSLKGGGGTSTDTQYF. Here the CDR3 DNA reads TGTGCCAGCAGTTTAAAAGGTGGCGGGGGGACTAGCACAGATACGCAGTATTTT.

The V call is TRBV3-1 (or the pseudogene TRBV3-2), the J call TRBJ1-5; tentatively, D is TRBD1 (5 bases). Trimming left V 3 bases short and J 1 base short, with 10 bases between. Germline CDR1 reads LGHDT; CDR2 reads YNNKEL (reference sequence). This CDR3 contains 15 residues. CDR3 sequence: CASSHRGGSNQPQHF. The DNA of the CDR3 is TGTGCCAGCAGCCACCGGGGGGGGAGCAATCAGCCCCAGCATTTT.

The CDR3 nucleotides read TGCGCCAGCAGGCGGTCGACCGGGACATCTCAAGACTATGGCTACACCTTC. Protein product: CASRRSTGTSQDYGYTF. The V call is TRBV5-1, the J call TRBJ1-2, with D maybe TRBD1 (6 bases). The CDR3 is 17 residues long. V was cut by 5 bases and J by 3 bases, with 23 bases left in between. CDR1 and CDR2 from the germline V gene are SGHRS and YFSETQ.

The CDR3 spells CASRPAGGSNEQYF. DNA of the CDR3: TGTGCCAGCAGACCAGCGGGAGGGAGTAACGAGCAGTACTTC. V gene TRBV28 combines with J gene TRBJ2-7, with 10 bases aligning to TRBD2. J was trimmed by 5 bases and V by 6 bases; bases with no gene match: 7. The germline V gene encodes CDR1 MDHEN and CDR2 SYDVKM. The CDR3 consists of 14 residues. The full variable domain, completed using reference TRBV28 and TRBJ2-7, is DVKVTQSSRYLVKRTGEKVFLECVQDMDHENMFWYRQDPGLGLRLIYFSYDVKMKEKGDIPEGYSVSREKKERFSLILESASTNQTSMYLCASRPAGGSNEQYFGPGTRLTVT.

The V and J genes are TRBV27 and TRBJ2-5; D is possibly TRBD2 (6 bases). The germline V and J ends were trimmed by 5 bases and 6 bases, with 13 bases remaining between them. This CDR3 has 13 amino acids. The germline V gene encodes CDR1 MNHEY and CDR2 SMNVEV (reference sequence). In nucleotides, the CDR3 is TGTGCCAGCAGTCGTATGGAGGGTAAGACCCAGTACTTC. This encodes CASSRMEGKTQYF.

The chain couples TRBV12-3 or TRBV12-4 to TRBJ1-2; D is perhaps TRBD1 (5 bases). The CDR3 is 13 amino acids. V was trimmed by 3 bases and J by 3 bases, leaving 8 bases between them. CDR3: CASSFDSYYGYTF. The DNA of the CDR3 is TGTGCCAGCAGTTTTGACAGCTACTATGGCTACACCTTC.

Only one count was recorded for this clone. The V gene is TRBV11-3, the J gene TRBJ1-1; TRBD1 might be the D (5 bases). CDR3 length: 13 amino acids. Germline V gene lookup returns CDR1 SGHNT and CDR2 YENEEA. V was shortened by 1 base and J by 3 bases, with 6 bases between the two germline ends. The CDR3 DNA reads as TGTGCCAGCAGCTTAGTAGGGGACACTGAAGCTTTCTTT. Its translation is CASSLVGDTEAFF.

The V gene is TRBV4-2, the J gene TRBJ2-1; possibly TRBD2 for D (6 bases). The ends were cut back, 0 bases at V and 0 bases at J, with 9 bases in the middle. The germline V gene encodes CDR1 LGHNA and CDR2 YNFKEQ. The CDR3 covers 16 residues. The CDR3 sequence is CASSQEEGPSYNEQFF. The CDR3 coding sequence is TGTGCCAGCAGCCAAGAGGAGGGGCCCTCCTACAATGAGCAGTTCTTC.

The chain has TRBV30 and TRBJ2-7; 8 nucleotides align to TRBD2. Germline assignment: CDR1 GTSNPN and CDR2 SVGIG (reference sequence). The CDR3 has 13 residues. Trimming took 3 bases from V and 4 from J; bases not matched to a gene: 5. DNA for the CDR3: TGTGCCTGGAGAAGCAGCGGGGGTTACGAGCAGTACTTC. Protein product: CAWRSSGGYEQYF.

This clone showed up just once. The chain is built from TRBV3-1 (or the pseudogene TRBV3-2) and TRBJ1-1, with TRBD1 matching over 7 bases. CDR1 is LGHDT, CDR2 YNNKEL, per germline (reference sequence). V lost 4 bases to trimming and J lost 1 base; unmatched junction nucleotides: 6. The CDR3 covers 15 residues. This CDR3 is CASSLWTGPNTEAFF. Written as DNA, the CDR3 is TGTGCCAGCAGCCTGTGGACAGGCCCGAACACTGAAGCTTTCTTT.

The CDR3 region is CASSPDRGRYNEQFF. CDR3 coding DNA: TGTGCCAGCAGCCCGGACAGGGGGAGATACAATGAGCAGTTCTTC. The chain combines TRBV7-2 with TRBJ2-1; TRBD1 agrees at 10 bases. The CDR3 has 15 amino acids. Germline V gene sequence: CDR1 SGHTA, CDR2 FQGNSA. The ends lost 5 bases at V and 4 bases at J; junction bases unmatched: 5.